Following are 26 T cell receptor beta chains from one sample sequenced in a study of control samples from healthy donors and cancer patients. The table came from immunoSEQ multiplex PCR; TCRdb's copy has only in-frame clones and leaves some out. The table shows 100,000 to 150,000 clones, with 80% to 90% occurring only once. Sequencing input: blood. The receptors come from a man over 45 in good health.

The genes are TRBV9 and TRBJ1-3, with D possibly TRBD1 on 5 matching bases. V lost 2 bases to trimming and J lost 0 bases, with 9 bases between them. Germline-derived CDR1 and CDR2 are SGDLS and YYNGEE. The CDR3 totals 15 residues. CDR3 loop: CASSVRGDSGNTIYF. The CDR3 DNA follows: TGTGCCAGCAGCGTTAGGGGTGACTCTGGAAACACCATATATTTT. The variable domain in full, with the rest retrieved from reference TRBV9 and TRBJ1-3, is DSGVTQTPKHLITATGQRVTLRCSPRSGDLSVYWYQQSLDQGLQFLIQYYNGEERAKGNILERFSAQQFPDLHSELNLSSLELGDSALYFCASSVRGDSGNTIYFGEGSWLTVV.

The chain uses TRBV6-5 and TRBJ1-1, with TRBD1 matching 7 bases. The ends lost 7 bases at V and 4 bases at J; junction bases unmatched: 6. The CDR3 contains 13 residues. CDR1 MNHEY and CDR2 SVGAGI come from the germline V gene. The DNA for the CDR3 is TGTGCCAGCAAGGCACAGGGGCTCACTGAAGCTTTCTTT. It encodes CASKAQGLTEAFF.

This chain uses TRBV14 with TRBJ2-5, with 7 bases aligning to TRBD1. V shed 0 bases and J 5 bases; nucleotides not matched to a gene: 6. Germline CDR1 SGHDN, CDR2 FVKESK. The CDR3 consists of 15 residues. CDR3 residues: CASSQDRDRWETQYF. DNA of the CDR3: TGTGCCAGCAGCCAAGATCGGGACAGATGGGAGACCCAGTACTTC.

The rearrangement joins TRBV5-1 to TRBJ2-7; 8 positions agree with TRBD1. The CDR3 totals 14 residues. Germline CDR1 is SGHRS and CDR2 is YFSETQ. Trimming at V came to 2 bases and at J to 5 bases, leaving 6 bases not matched to a gene. The CDR3 bases are TGCGCCAGCAGCTTTGGGACAGGACGCCACGAGCAGTACTTC. Its protein is CASSFGTGRHEQYF.

The rearrangement links TRBV6-6 to TRBJ1-1; no definite D call. Germline assignment: CDR1 MNHNY and CDR2 SVGAGI (reference sequence). V was clipped by 0 bases and J by 8 bases, with 10 bases between them. The CDR3 is 13 residues long. CDR3 coding DNA: TGTGCCAGCAGTTACTCGGGCCCGGCGGAAGCTTTCTTT. Amino acids: CASSYSGPAEAFF.

The V and J genes are TRBV6-5 and TRBJ1-5, with D perhaps TRBD1 (5 bases). Between the trimmed V and J ends, which lost 4 bases and 6 bases, there was a span of 7 bases. CDR1 MNHEY and CDR2 SVGAGI come from the germline V gene. This CDR3 has 12 amino acids. The CDR3 coding sequence is TGTGCCAGCAGTTCGGGGGTTCAGCCCCAGCATTTT. It translates to CASSSGVQPQHF.

The chain is built from TRBV4-3 and TRBJ1-2; TRBD1 matches 11 bases. The CDR3 runs 16 residues. The germline gives CDR1 LGHNA, CDR2 YSLEER. J was trimmed by 4 bases and V by 1 base; bases with no gene match: 5. The CDR3 DNA is TGCGCCAGCAGCCAAGGGGGGGGACAGGGGGGCTATGGCTACACCTTC. Translated, it gives CASSQGGGQGGYGYTF.

J is TRBJ2-3 and V is TRBV10-1; 15 nucleotides line up with TRBD2. J lost 1 base, V lost 8 bases, and 7 bases had no gene match. There are 17 residues in the CDR3. Germline V gives CDR1 WNHNN, CDR2 SYGVQD (reference sequence). DNA of the CDR3: TGCGCCAGCCCTCGGACTAGCGGGGGGGCTGGCACAGATACGCAGTATTTT. Translating gives CASPRTSGGAGTDTQYF.

The V gene is TRBV2, the J gene TRBJ1-1; tentative D call: TRBD1 (5 bases). This CDR3 comprises 13 residues. Germline assignment: CDR1 SNHLY and CDR2 FYNNEI. V lost 7 bases and J lost 1, with 10 bases in between. This CDR3 reads CASNEGWNTEAFF. The DNA for the CDR3 is TGTGCCAGCAACGAGGGGTGGAACACTGAAGCTTTCTTT. Drawing the rest from reference TRBV2 and TRBJ1-1, the complete variable domain is EPEVTQTPSHQVTQMGQEVILRCVPISNHLYFYWYRQILGQKVEFLVSFYNNEISEKSEIFDDQFSVERPDGSNFTLKIRSTKLEDSAMYFCASNEGWNTEAFFGQGTRLTVV.

The chain recombines TRBV7-2 with TRBJ1-1; D call uncertain. Trimming stripped 4 bases from V and 5 bases from J, with 14 bases between. CDR3 length: 14 residues. The germline V gene has CDR1 SGHTA and CDR2 FQGNSA. Here the CDR3 DNA reads TGTGCCAGCAGCTCCGATAGTATTTCGACTGAAGCTTTCTTT. Residues: CASSSDSISTEAFF.

This clone came up once. The chain has TRBV27 and TRBJ2-2; 7 positions match TRBD1. J lost 5 bases, V lost 0 bases, and 0 bases had no gene match. Looked up from germline, CDR1 is MNHEY and CDR2 is SMNVEV (reference sequence). This CDR3 has 14 amino acids. CDR3 region: CASSLSTGTGELFF. The CDR3 region has the DNA TGTGCCAGCAGTTTATCGACAGGGACCGGGGAGCTGTTTTTT.

The V call is TRBV5-4, the J call TRBJ2-5, with TRBD1 identical over 9 bases. Germline V gene lookup returns CDR1 SGHNT and CDR2 YYREEE (reference sequence). This CDR3 comprises 14 residues. V shed 5 bases, J shed 2 bases, and the junction held 4 bases outside the gene matches. CDR3 loop: CASSLGQGQETQYF. The CDR3 DNA sequence: TGTGCCAGCAGTCTCGGACAGGGGCAAGAGACCCAGTACTTC.

Only one count was recorded for this clone. The chain has TRBV29-1 and TRBJ1-1, with 9 bases fitting TRBD1. The germline CDR1 and CDR2 sequences are SQVTM and ANQGSEA. Germline trimming cut 6 bases from V and 0 bases from J; bases unmatched to any gene: 2. CDR3 length equals 13 residues. The CDR3 sequence is CSVGTGMNTEAFF. CDR3 sequence (DNA): TGCAGCGTGGGGACAGGGATGAACACTGAAGCTTTCTTT.

A single count supports this clone. The genes are TRBV3-1 (or the pseudogene TRBV3-2) and TRBJ2-5; D is uncertain. Trimming removed 5 bases at V and 5 bases at J, with 6 bases between. CDR3 length: 11 residues. Per germline, CDR1 LGHDT and CDR2 YNNKEL (reference sequence). The CDR3, as DNA: TGTGCCAGCAGCGTCGGGGAGACCCAGTACTTC. Protein: CASSVGETQYF.

In regard to this clone: The sample holds other DNA sequences that translate to the same CDR3. This chain connects TRBV11-2 to TRBJ1-2; 8 bases line up with TRBD1. CDR3 length: 13 residues. Germline CDR1 SGHAT, CDR2 FQNNGV. V dropped 3 bases and J dropped 7; count of bases not matched to a gene: 4. For the CDR3, the DNA is TGTGCCAGCAGCTTGCAGGACAGGGCTGGCTACACCTTC. This gives the protein CASSLQDRAGYTF.

This chain connects TRBV27 to TRBJ1-1; D ambiguous. This CDR3 has 13 amino acids. From germline, CDR1 is MNHEY and CDR2 SMNVEV (reference sequence). V was shortened by 2 bases and J by 4 bases, with 8 bases between the two germline ends. CDR3 protein: CASSLHRGTEAFF. The CDR3 nucleotides are TGTGCCAGCAGTTTACACAGAGGCACTGAAGCTTTCTTT.

The genes are TRBV5-1 and TRBJ2-5, with D possibly matching TRBD1 (6 bases). The CDR3 runs to 13 residues. Germline-derived CDR1 and CDR2 are SGHRS and YFSETQ. V lost 0 bases to trimming and J lost 4 bases, with 7 bases between them. The CDR3 reads CASSLDRVETQYF. The CDR3 coding sequence is TGCGCCAGCAGCTTGGACAGGGTAGAGACCCAGTACTTC. The whole variable domain, filled in from reference TRBV5-1 and TRBJ2-5, reads KAGVTQTPRYLIKTRGQQVTLSCSPISGHRSVSWYQQTPGQGLQFLFEYFSETQRNKGNFPGRFSGRQFSNSRSEMNVSTLELGDSALYLCASSLDRVETQYFGPGTRLLVL.

This chain joins TRBV27 and TRBJ1-5, with a tentative D call TRBD1 (5 bases). V was shortened by 4 bases and J by 2 bases, with 12 bases between the two germline ends. CDR3 length equals 15 residues. CDR1 and CDR2 (germline): MNHEY, SMNVEV (reference sequence). The CDR3 DNA is TGTGCCAGCAGTTGGGCCGGGACGGGCAATCAGCCCCAGCATTTT. It yields the protein CASSWAGTGNQPQHF.

This chain joins TRBV19 and TRBJ2-3, with 7 bases that match TRBD1. This CDR3 has 17 amino acids. The V gene's germline CDR1 is LNHDA and CDR2 SQIVND (reference sequence). V lost 5 bases to trimming and J lost 1 base; unmatched junction nucleotides: 12. Written as DNA, the CDR3 is TGTGCCAGTAGTTTTCTCACGACAGGGAGCCGCACAGATACGCAGTATTTT. This translates into CASSFLTTGSRTDTQYF.

The chain recombines TRBV7-2 with TRBJ1-2; D unresolved. The CDR3 consists of 11 residues. V lost 10 bases, J lost 0 bases, and 6 bases lay in between. Germline V gene sequence: CDR1 SGHTA, CDR2 FQGNSA. CDR3 nucleotide sequence: TGTGCCACTCACACTAACTATGGCTACACCTTC. It encodes CATHTNYGYTF.

The chain couples TRBV9 to TRBJ1-6; TRBD1 might be the D (5 bases). The CDR3 sequence is 15 residues long. V was trimmed by 3 bases and J by 6 bases, leaving 13 bases between them. The germline CDR1 and CDR2 sequences are SGDLS and YYNGEE. The CDR3 loop is CASSEGTTSNSPLHF. CDR3 bases: TGTGCCAGCAGCGAGGGGACTACTAGTAATTCACCCCTCCACTTT.

The rearrangement uses TRBV27 and TRBJ2-1; D is undetermined. The V gene lost 4 bases and the J gene lost 2 bases, with 15 bases spanning the gap. The CDR3 has 16 residues. Per the germline V gene, CDR1 is MNHEY and CDR2 is SMNVEV (reference sequence). The CDR3 is CASSSEGLIPYNEQFF. The CDR3 DNA follows: TGTGCCAGCAGTTCGGAAGGGTTAATACCCTACAATGAGCAGTTCTTC.

The rearrangement joins TRBV7-6 to TRBJ2-1; D remains unclear. V was cut by 1 base and J by 8 bases, with 9 bases left in between. Germline CDR1 and CDR2: SGHVS and FNYEAQ. There are 13 residues in the CDR3. DNA of the CDR3: TGTGCCAGCAGCTTAGGGGGTTTCTATGAGCAGTTCTTC. It specifies CASSLGGFYEQFF.

The CDR3 nucleotides read TGTGCCAGCAGTTCGATACAGGGGCTGAACACTGAAGCTTTCTTT. The encoded protein is CASSSIQGLNTEAFF. The J gene is TRBJ1-1, the V gene TRBV27, with 7 bases aligning to TRBD1. V shed 4 bases and J 0 bases; nucleotides not matched to a gene: 5. Germline V gene lookup returns CDR1 MNHEY and CDR2 SMNVEV (reference sequence). The CDR3 sequence is 15 residues long.

This chain connects TRBV14 to TRBJ1-2, with D unclear. The length of the CDR3 is 12 residues. V was pared by 4 bases and J by 8 bases, with 11 bases between. CDR1 is SGHDN and CDR2 is FVKESK in the germline V gene. The CDR3 sequence: CASSLGGIGYTF. The CDR3 coding sequence is TGTGCCAGCAGCCTCGGTGGGATCGGCTACACCTTC. Filled out from reference TRBV14 and TRBJ1-2, the complete variable domain reads EAGVTQFPSHSVIEKGQTVTLRCDPISGHDNLYWYRRVMGKEIKFLLHFVKESKQDESGMPNNRFLAERTGGTYSTLKVQPAELEDSGVYFCASSLGGIGYTFGSGTRLTVV.

V is TRBV3-1 (or the pseudogene TRBV3-2) and J is TRBJ2-3; tentatively, D is TRBD1 or TRBD2 (7 bases each). Germline V CDR1 and CDR2: LGHDT, YNNKEL (reference sequence). The V and J ends lost 1 base and 4 bases respectively, with 15 bases between them. The CDR3 has 16 residues. CDR3 sequence (DNA): TGTGCCAGCAGCCAAGGGGGCAGGGGGAGGGCAGATACGCAGTATTTT. Protein product: CASSQGGRGRADTQYF.